Below, 4 T cell receptor beta chains from the same sample are listed, as sequenced in a study of response to subunit inactivated influenza vaccine. In TCRdb, the RT-PCR reads were re-called with MiXCR into one record per CDR3 protein. Of roughly 650,000 distinct CDR3 sequences listed, 14% were seen once; the top ten hold 7.6%. Sequencing used PBMCs from blood, obtained approximately 15 days before vaccination. These TCRs come from a man aged 50-59 years who received an inactivated influenza vaccine.

This sequence joins TRBV4-3 and TRBJ1-4; weak D call: TRBD1 (5 bases). The CDR3 consists of 16 residues. Germline CDR1 and CDR2: LGHNA and YSLEER. V lost 0 bases to trimming and J lost 5 bases, with 13 bases between them. In DNA, the CDR3 is TGCGCCAGCAGCCAAGATGAAGGCAGGGTCAATGAAAAACTGTTTTTT. It encodes CASSQDEGRVNEKLFF.

V is TRBV7-8 and J is TRBJ2-3; D not resolved. The germline V gene has CDR1 SGHVS and CDR2 FQNEAQ. V lost 7 bases to trimming and J lost 6 bases, with 20 bases between them. The CDR3 is made up of 15 amino acids. The CDR3 region is CASNSKDRRFDTQYF. The CDR3 DNA reads as TGTGCCAGCAACTCGAAAGACCGGCGTTTTGATACGCAGTATTTT.

The chain combines TRBV7-2 with TRBJ1-2; TRBD1 is a possible D gene (6 bases). The CDR3 spans 15 residues. The germline V gene encodes CDR1 SGHTA and CDR2 FQGNSA. V lost 8 bases, J lost 2 bases, and 18 bases lay in between. In DNA, the CDR3 is TGTGCCAGCGGGGTTCCGGGACACCCCAACTATGGCTACACCTTC. Its protein product is CASGVPGHPNYGYTF.

There are many counts of this clonotype. In DNA, the CDR3 is TGTGCCAGCACCAACGGTGGGGCGGCGAGCTCCTACAATGAGCAGTTCTTC. This sequence encodes CASTNGGAASSYNEQFF. V gene TRBV9 combines with J gene TRBJ2-1; possible D gene TRBD1, 5 bases. Looked up from germline, CDR1 is SGDLS and CDR2 is YYNGEE. The CDR3 covers 17 residues. Deletions cut 6 bases from V and 0 bases from J, with 19 bases between.